These 4 T cell receptor beta chains share one sample of origin, sequenced in a study of PD-L1 blockade in urothelial cancer. The method was immunoSEQ multiplex PCR; TCRdb's version includes in-frame clones alone and lacks a portion of them. The table lists nearly 50,000 clones, approximately 80% of them singletons. Time point defined: peripheral blood 6 weeks after treatment start. The input for sequencing was PBMCs, taken around atezolizumab (anti-PD-L1) treatment. The source is a man between 65 and 85 years old with urothelial cancer.

The chain carries TRBV6-1 and TRBJ2-1, with 8 bases lining up with TRBD1. The CDR3 covers 14 residues. Trimming cost V 4 bases and J 8 bases; bases outside gene matches: 7. Germline CDR1 and CDR2: MNHNS and SASEGT. In nucleotides, the CDR3 is TGTGCCAGCAGTGTTCAGGGGGCCCCCCATGAGCAGTTCTTC. Translating gives CASSVQGAPHEQFF.

The chain is built from TRBV5-4 and TRBJ2-7; D unresolved. Germline CDR1 reads SGHNT; CDR2 reads YYREEE (reference sequence). CDR3 length: 14 residues. With 5 bases removed from V and 2 bases from J, the gap between germline ends came to 14 bases. The CDR3 here is CASSYMRKPYEQYF. For the CDR3, the DNA is TGTGCCAGCAGTTACATGAGGAAACCCTACGAGCAGTACTTC.

The rearrangement joins TRBV12-5 to TRBJ2-7; 12 positions match TRBD2. Trimming cost V 0 bases and J 5 bases; bases outside gene matches: 17. The CDR3 length is 20 residues. Germline V gene data show CDR1 as LGHNT and CDR2 as FRNRAP. Written as DNA, the CDR3 is TGTGCTAGTGGTTTGGTTCGAACTAGCGGGAGGCTTCCGGCCTTCGACGAGCAGTACTTC. It specifies CASGLVRTSGRLPAFDEQYF.

This clone is a singleton in its sample. V gene TRBV5-1 combines with J gene TRBJ2-1; D is possibly TRBD2 (6 bases). The germline V gene encodes CDR1 SGHRS and CDR2 YFSETQ. The CDR3 length is 15 residues. V lost 2 bases and J 6 bases, leaving 15 bases between the germline ends. CDR3 loop: CASSFPSDQSNEQFF. The DNA for the CDR3 is TGCGCCAGCAGCTTCCCTAGCGACCAATCCAATGAGCAGTTCTTC.